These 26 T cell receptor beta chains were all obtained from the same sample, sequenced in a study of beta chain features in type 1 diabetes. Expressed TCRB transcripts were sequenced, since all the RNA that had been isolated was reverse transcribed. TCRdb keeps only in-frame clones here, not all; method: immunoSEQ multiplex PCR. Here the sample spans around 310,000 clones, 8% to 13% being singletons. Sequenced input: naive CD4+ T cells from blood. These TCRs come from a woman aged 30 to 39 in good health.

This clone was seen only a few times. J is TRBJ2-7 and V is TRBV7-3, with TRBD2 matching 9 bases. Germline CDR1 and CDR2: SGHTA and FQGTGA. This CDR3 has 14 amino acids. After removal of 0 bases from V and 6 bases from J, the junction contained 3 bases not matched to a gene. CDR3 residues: CASSLTGTSSEQYF. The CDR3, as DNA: TGTGCCAGCAGCTTAACGGGGACTAGCAGCGAGCAGTACTTC.

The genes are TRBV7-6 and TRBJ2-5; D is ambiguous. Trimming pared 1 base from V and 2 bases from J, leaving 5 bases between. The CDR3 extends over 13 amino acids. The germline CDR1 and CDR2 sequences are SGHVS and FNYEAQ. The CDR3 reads CASSLEQQETQYF. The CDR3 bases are TGTGCCAGCAGCTTAGAACAGCAAGAGACCCAGTACTTC.

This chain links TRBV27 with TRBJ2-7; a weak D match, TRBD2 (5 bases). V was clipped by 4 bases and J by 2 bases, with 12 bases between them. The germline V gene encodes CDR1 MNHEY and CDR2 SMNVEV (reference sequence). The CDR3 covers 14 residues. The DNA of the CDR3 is TGTGCCAGCAGTTCGGGATCAAAACCCTACGAGCAGTACTTC. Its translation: CASSSGSKPYEQYF.

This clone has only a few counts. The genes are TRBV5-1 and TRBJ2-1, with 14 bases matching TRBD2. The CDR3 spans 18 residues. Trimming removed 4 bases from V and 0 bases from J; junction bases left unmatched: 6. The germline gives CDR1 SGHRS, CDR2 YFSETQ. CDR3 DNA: TGCGCCAGCAGCGGTGAGGGACTAGCGGGAGCCTCCTACAATGAGCAGTTCTTC. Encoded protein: CASSGEGLAGASYNEQFF. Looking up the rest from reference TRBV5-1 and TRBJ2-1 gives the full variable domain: KAGVTQTPRYLIKTRGQQVTLSCSPISGHRSVSWYQQTPGQGLQFLFEYFSETQRNKGNFPGRFSGRQFSNSRSEMNVSTLELGDSALYLCASSGEGLAGASYNEQFFGPGTRLTVL.

DNA of the CDR3: TGTGCCAGCAGTCGTCCCGGGACAGCGGTCAATGAGCAGTTCTTC. Encoded protein: CASSRPGTAVNEQFF. The V gene is TRBV6-5, the J gene TRBJ2-1; 7 nucleotides line up with TRBD1. V lost 5 bases to trimming and J lost 6 bases; unmatched junction nucleotides: 10. CDR1 MNHEY and CDR2 SVGAGI come from the germline V gene. CDR3 length equals 15 residues.

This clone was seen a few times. The CDR3 loop reads CSVGVGLGQPQHF. In nucleotides, the CDR3 is TGCAGCGTTGGGGTGGGACTCGGACAGCCCCAGCATTTT. The J gene is TRBJ1-5, the V gene TRBV29-1; possible D gene TRBD1, 5 bases. In germline, CDR1 is SQVTM, CDR2 ANQGSEA. The CDR3 runs to 13 residues. V was shortened by 4 bases and J by 7 bases, with 14 bases between the two germline ends.

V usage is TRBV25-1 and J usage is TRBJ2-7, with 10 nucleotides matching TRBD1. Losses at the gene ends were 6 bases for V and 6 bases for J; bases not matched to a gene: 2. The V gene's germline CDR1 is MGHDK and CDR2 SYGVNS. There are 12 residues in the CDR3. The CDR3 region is CASSGQGGEQYF. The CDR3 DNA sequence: TGTGCCAGCAGCGGACAGGGGGGCGAGCAGTACTTC.

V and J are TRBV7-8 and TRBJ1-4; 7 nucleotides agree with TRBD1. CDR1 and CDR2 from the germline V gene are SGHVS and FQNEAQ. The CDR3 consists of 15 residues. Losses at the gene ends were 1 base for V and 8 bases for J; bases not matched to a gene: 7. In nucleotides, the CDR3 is TGTGCCAGCAGCTTAGTCGAGGGCAGGGGGGAAAAACTGTTTTTT. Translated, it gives CASSLVEGRGEKLFF.

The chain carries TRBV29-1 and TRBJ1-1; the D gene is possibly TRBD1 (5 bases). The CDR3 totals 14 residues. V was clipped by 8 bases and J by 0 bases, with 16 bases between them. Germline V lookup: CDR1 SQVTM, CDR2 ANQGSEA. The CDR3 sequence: CSTGTDFMNTEAFF. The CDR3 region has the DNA TGCAGCACCGGGACTGACTTTATGAACACTGAAGCTTTCTTT.

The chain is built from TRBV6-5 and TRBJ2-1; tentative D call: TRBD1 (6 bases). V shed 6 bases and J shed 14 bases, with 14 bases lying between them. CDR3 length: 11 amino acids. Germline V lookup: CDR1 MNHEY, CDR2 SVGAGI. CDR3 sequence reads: CASSAGTLEFF. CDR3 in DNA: TGTGCCAGCAGCGCCGGGACATTGGAGTTCTTC.

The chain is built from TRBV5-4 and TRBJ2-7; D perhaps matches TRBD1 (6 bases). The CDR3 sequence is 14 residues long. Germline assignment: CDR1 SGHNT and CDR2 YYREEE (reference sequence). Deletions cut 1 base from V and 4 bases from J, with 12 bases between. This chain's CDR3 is CASSLKTGSYEQYF. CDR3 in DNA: TGTGCCAGCAGCTTGAAGACAGGTTCTTACGAGCAGTACTTC.

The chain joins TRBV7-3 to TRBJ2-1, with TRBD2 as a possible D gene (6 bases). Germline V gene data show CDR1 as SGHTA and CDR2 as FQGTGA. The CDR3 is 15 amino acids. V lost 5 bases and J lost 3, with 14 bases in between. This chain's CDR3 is CASSASDRIYNEQFF. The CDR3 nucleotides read TGTGCCAGCAGCGCTAGCGATCGGATCTACAATGAGCAGTTCTTC.

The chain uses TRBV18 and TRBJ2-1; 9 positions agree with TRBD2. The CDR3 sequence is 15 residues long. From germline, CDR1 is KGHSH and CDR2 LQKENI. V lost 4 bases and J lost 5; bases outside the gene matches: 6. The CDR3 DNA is TGTGCCAGCTCACGTGATAGCGGGAGTAACAATGAGCAGTTCTTC. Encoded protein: CASSRDSGSNNEQFF. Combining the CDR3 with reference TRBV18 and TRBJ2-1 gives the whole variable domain NAGVMQNPRHLVRRRGQEARLRCSPMKGHSHVYWYRQLPEEGLKFMVYLQKENIIDESGMPKERFSAEFPKEGPSILRIQQVVRGDSAAYFCASSRDSGSNNEQFFGPGTRLTVL.

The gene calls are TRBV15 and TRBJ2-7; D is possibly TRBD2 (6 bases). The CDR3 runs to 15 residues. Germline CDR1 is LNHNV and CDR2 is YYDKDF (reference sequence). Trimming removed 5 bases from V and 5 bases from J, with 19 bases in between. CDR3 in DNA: TGTGCCACCAGCCCTTTGGGGGGTATCGTCAACGAGCAGTACTTC. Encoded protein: CATSPLGGIVNEQYF.

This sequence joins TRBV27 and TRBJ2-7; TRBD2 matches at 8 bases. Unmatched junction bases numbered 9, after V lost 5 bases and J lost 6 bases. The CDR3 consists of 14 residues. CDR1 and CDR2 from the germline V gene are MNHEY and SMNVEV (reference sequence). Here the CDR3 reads CASSILAEDGEQYF. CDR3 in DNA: TGTGCCAGCAGTATACTAGCGGAAGACGGCGAGCAGTACTTC.

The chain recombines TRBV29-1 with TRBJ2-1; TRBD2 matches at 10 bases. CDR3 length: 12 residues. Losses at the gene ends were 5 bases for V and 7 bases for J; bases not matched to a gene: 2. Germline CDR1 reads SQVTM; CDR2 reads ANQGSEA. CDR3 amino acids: CSVSSGSNEQFF. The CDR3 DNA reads TGCAGCGTTTCTAGCGGGAGTAATGAGCAGTTCTTC.

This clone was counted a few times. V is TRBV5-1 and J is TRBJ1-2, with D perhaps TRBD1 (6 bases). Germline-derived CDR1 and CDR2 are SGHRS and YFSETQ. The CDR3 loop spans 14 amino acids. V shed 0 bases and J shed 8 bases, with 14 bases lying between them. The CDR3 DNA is TGCGCCAGCAGCTTGGGGGACACAACGCGGGGCTACACCTTC. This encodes CASSLGDTTRGYTF.

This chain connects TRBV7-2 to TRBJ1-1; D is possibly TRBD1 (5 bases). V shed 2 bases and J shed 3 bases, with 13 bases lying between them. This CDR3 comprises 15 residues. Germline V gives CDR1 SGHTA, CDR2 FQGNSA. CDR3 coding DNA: TGTGCCAGCAGCTTAATCGCAGGGTGGGACACTGAAGCTTTCTTT. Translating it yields CASSLIAGWDTEAFF.

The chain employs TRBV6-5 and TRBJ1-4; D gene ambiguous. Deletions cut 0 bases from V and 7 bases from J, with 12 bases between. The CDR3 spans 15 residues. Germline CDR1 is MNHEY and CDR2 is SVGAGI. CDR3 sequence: CASSYSAPQAEKLFF. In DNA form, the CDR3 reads TGTGCCAGCAGTTACTCAGCCCCGCAGGCTGAAAAACTGTTTTTT.

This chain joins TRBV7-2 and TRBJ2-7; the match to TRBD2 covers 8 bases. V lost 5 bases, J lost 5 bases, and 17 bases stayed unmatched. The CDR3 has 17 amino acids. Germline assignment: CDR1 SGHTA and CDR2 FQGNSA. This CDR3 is CASSPRLAGGGGHEQYF. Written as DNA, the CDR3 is TGTGCCAGCAGCCCTAGGCTGGCGGGAGGAGGTGGGCACGAGCAGTACTTC.

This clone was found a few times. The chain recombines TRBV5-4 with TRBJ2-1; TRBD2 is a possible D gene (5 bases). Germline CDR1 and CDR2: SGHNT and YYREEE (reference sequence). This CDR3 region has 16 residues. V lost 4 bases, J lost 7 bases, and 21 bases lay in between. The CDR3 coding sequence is TGTGCCAGCAGCCCCACGGTGGGAGTAGGTAGGAATGAGCAGTTCTTC. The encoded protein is CASSPTVGVGRNEQFF.

The DNA for the CDR3 is TGTGCCAGCAGCTACACCGGGACTAGTTATGAGCAGTTCTTC. As protein: CASSYTGTSYEQFF. The V and J genes are TRBV9 and TRBJ2-1; 8 bases agree with TRBD2. There are 14 residues in the CDR3. Germline CDR1 and CDR2: SGDLS and YYNGEE. V shed 4 bases and J 8 bases; nucleotides not matched to a gene: 8.

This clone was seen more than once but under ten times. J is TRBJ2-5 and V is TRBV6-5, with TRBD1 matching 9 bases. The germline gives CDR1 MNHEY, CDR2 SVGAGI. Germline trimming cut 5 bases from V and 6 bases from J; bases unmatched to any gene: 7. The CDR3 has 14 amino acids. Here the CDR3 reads CASSTTGGAKTQYF. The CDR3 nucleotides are TGTGCCAGCAGTACCACAGGGGGCGCGAAGACCCAGTACTTC.

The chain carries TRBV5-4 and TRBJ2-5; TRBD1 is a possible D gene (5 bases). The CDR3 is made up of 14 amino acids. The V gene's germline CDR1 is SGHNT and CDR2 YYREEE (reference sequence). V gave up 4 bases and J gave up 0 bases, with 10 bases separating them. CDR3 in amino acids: CASSKTAYQETQYF. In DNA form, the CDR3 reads TGTGCCAGCAGCAAGACAGCGTACCAAGAGACCCAGTACTTC.

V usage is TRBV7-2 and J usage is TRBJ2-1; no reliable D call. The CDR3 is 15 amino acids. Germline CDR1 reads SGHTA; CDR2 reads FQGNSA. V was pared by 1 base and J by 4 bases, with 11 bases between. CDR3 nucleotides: TGTGCCAGCAGCTTAGATCACCTACAGTACAATGAGCAGTTCTTC. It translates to CASSLDHLQYNEQFF.

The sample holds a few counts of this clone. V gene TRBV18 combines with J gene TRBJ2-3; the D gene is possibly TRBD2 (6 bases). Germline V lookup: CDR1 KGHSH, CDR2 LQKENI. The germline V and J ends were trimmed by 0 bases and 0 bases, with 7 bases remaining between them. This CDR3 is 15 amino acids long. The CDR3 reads CASSPPGTSTDTQYF. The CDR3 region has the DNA TGTGCCAGCTCACCACCGGGGACTAGCACAGATACGCAGTATTTT.